This TCR beta chain appears in the sequencing data of a study of graft-versus-host responses after intestinal transplantation. The wider study: Transplant recipients had multivisceral, liver-intestinal, or isolated intestinal grafts. Notes on the study in general: Graft-donor T cell macrochimerism coincided with high graft-versus-host to host-versus-graft clonal ratios in allografts.

J lost 5 bases, V lost 4 bases, and 12 bases had no gene match. From germline, CDR1 is SGHDT and CDR2 YYEEEE. This CDR3 contains 15 residues. The method was immunoSEQ multiplex PCR; TCRdb's version includes in-frame clones alone and lacks a portion of them. This sample has around 110,000 clones, with about nine tenths found just once. Details on this clone: Its antigen is not known.

The clonotype originates from a human donor who received an intestinal transplant. The gene calls are TRBV5-6 and TRBJ2-7, with 7 bases lining up with TRBD1. This specimen consisted of unstimulated CD4+ T cells sorted from spleen or lymph node cells, obtained before intestinal transplant. The CDR3 sequence is CASSPNRGVIHEQYF. CDR3 sequence (DNA): TGTGCCAGCAGCCCGAACAGGGGAGTAATCCACGAGCAGTACTTC.